A single sample is the source of the 4 T cell receptor beta chains below, sequenced in a study of PD-L1 blockade in urothelial cancer. TCRdb's copy holds only in-frame clones and misses some; the assay was immunoSEQ multiplex PCR. The sample has 90,000 to 120,000 clones, approximately 90% seen once. This material consisted of PBMCs, taken around atezolizumab (anti-PD-L1) treatment. The receptors come from an elderly woman with urothelial cancer.

V usage is TRBV10-1 and J usage is TRBJ2-7; 8 bases agree with TRBD2. Losses at the gene ends were 6 bases for V and 3 bases for J; bases not matched to a gene: 16. Per germline, CDR1 WNHNN and CDR2 SYGVQD (reference sequence). This CDR3 has 17 amino acids. CDR3 bases: TGCGCCAGCAGCCCTCCTGAGGGGACTAGGGGCTTCTACGAGCAGTACTTC. This gives the protein CASSPPEGTRGFYEQYF.

The V call is TRBV7-9, the J call TRBJ2-7; 10 bases are a match to TRBD1. This CDR3 comprises 13 residues. V gave up 5 bases and J gave up 6 bases; unmatched junction bases: 4. Germline values: CDR1 SEHNR, CDR2 FQNEAQ (reference sequence). The CDR3 region is CASSVDRGPEQYF. DNA for the CDR3: TGTGCCAGCAGCGTCGACAGGGGGCCCGAGCAGTACTTC.

The chain uses TRBV10-2 and TRBJ2-5; TRBD2 matches at 9 bases. Germline values: CDR1 WSHSY, CDR2 SAAADI. V shed 6 bases and J 5 bases; nucleotides not matched to a gene: 10. The CDR3 contains 15 residues. CDR3 in amino acids: CASRGFSGRDETQYF. The DNA for the CDR3 is TGCGCCAGCAGAGGATTTAGCGGGAGAGATGAGACCCAGTACTTC.

The gene calls are TRBV15 and TRBJ2-1, with D uncertain. The CDR3 is 17 amino acids. The V gene lost 4 bases and the J gene lost 4 bases, with 20 bases spanning the gap. The germline CDR1 and CDR2 sequences are LNHNV and YYDKDF (reference sequence). The CDR3 is CATSITRLWRTYNEQFF. The CDR3 DNA sequence: TGTGCCACCAGCATTACCCGACTTTGGCGAACATACAATGAGCAGTTCTTC.